The rows below give T cell receptor beta chains drawn from one sample of a study of cytomegalovirus exposure and HLA in healthy donors. Profiled with immunoSEQ multiplex PCR; TCRdb holds only in-frame clones, not every one. Of around 100,000 clones in the sample, around 75% were seen once. The sequencing sample was made of PBMCs. These receptor sequences come from a woman in her 30s in good health and CMV-seronegative. CDR3s include the opening cysteine and the closing phenylalanine or tryptophan. D genes are given only for firm matches. Some rows mark clone size as missing; the rest say once, few, many or name a class of expanded clone.

CDR3 DNA: TGTGCCAGCAGCCCCCTCGGGGAGGGACTAGCCCAAGAGACCCAGTACTTC; CDR3 protein: CASSPLGEGLAQETQYF; J gene: TRBJ2-5; D gene: TRBD2; clone size: .; V gene: TRBV5-6
CDR3 DNA: TGTGCCAGCAGCGTAGATGAGTTCCCGTATCAGCCCCAGCATTTT; CDR3 protein: CASSVDEFPYQPQHF; J gene: TRBJ1-5; D gene: .; clone size: once; V gene: TRBV9
CDR3 DNA: TGCGCCAGCAGCCAAGTCGACAGACTCCCCTTGACTTATAATTCACCCCTCCACTTT; CDR3 protein: CASSQVDRLPLTYNSPLHF; J gene: TRBJ1-6; D gene: .; clone size: once; V gene: TRBV4-3
CDR3 DNA: TGTGCCAGCAGCGTAACGGAGCGGTTCTACAATGAGCAGTTCTTC; CDR3 protein: CASSVTERFYNEQFF; J gene: TRBJ2-1; D gene: .; clone size: .; V gene: TRBV9
CDR3 DNA: TGTGCCAGCAGTTACTCGACTGGCGTAGGGGGCACTGAAGCTTTCTTT; CDR3 protein: CASSYSTGVGGTEAFF; J gene: TRBJ1-1; D gene: .; clone size: .; V gene: TRBV6-6
CDR3 DNA: TGTGCCAGCAGTTTATTTAGCTCGGAGCGGCCCCAGCATTTT; CDR3 protein: CASSLFSSERPQHF; J gene: TRBJ1-5; D gene: .; clone size: .; V gene: TRBV27
CDR3 DNA: TGTGCCAGCAGTTTATTTACGAGTAGCTCCTACAATGAGCAGTTCTTC; CDR3 protein: CASSLFTSSSYNEQFF; J gene: TRBJ2-1; D gene: .; clone size: few; V gene: TRBV27
CDR3 DNA: TGTGCCAGCCACAGAGGGGAGGCTAACTATGGCTACACCTTC; CDR3 protein: CASHRGEANYGYTF; J gene: TRBJ1-2; D gene: .; clone size: .; V gene: TRBV18
CDR3 DNA: TGTGCCAGCAGACCCCAGGGGGACACCGGGGAGCTGTTTTTT; CDR3 protein: CASRPQGDTGELFF; J gene: TRBJ2-2; D gene: TRBD1; clone size: few; V gene: TRBV6-4
CDR3 DNA: TGTGCCTGGAGAGGCGGACAGTTAGAAGCTTTCTTT; CDR3 protein: CAWRGGQLEAFF; J gene: TRBJ1-1; D gene: .; clone size: few; V gene: TRBV30
CDR3 DNA: TGTGCCAGTGGAACCGGGACAGTTACCACTGAAGCTTTCTTT; CDR3 protein: CASGTGTVTTEAFF; J gene: TRBJ1-1; D gene: TRBD1; clone size: .; V gene: TRBV19
CDR3 DNA: TGTGCCAGCAGCTGGGGGGACCAGAACACCGGGGAGCTGTTTTTT; CDR3 protein: CASSWGDQNTGELFF; J gene: TRBJ2-2; D gene: .; clone size: few; V gene: TRBV5-4
CDR3 DNA: TGCAGCGCGAGGCTAGCGGTGGGCGAGGGTACGCAGTATTTT; CDR3 protein: CSARLAVGEGTQYF; J gene: TRBJ2-3; D gene: TRBD2; clone size: .; V gene: TRBV29-1
CDR3 DNA: TGTGCCAGCAGAGAGGACAGGGGGAACACTGAAGCTTTCTTT; CDR3 protein: CASREDRGNTEAFF; J gene: TRBJ1-1; D gene: TRBD1; clone size: few; V gene: TRBV7-9
CDR3 DNA: TGTGCCAGTAAAGACTTAGACTCACCCCTCCACTTT; CDR3 protein: CASKDLDSPLHF; J gene: TRBJ1-6; D gene: .; clone size: .; V gene: TRBV19
CDR3 DNA: TGCGCCAGCAGCCAAGACCTTGGTAGGGGGGGCACTGAAGCTTTCTTT; CDR3 protein: CASSQDLGRGGTEAFF; J gene: TRBJ1-1; D gene: .; clone size: .; V gene: TRBV4-3
CDR3 DNA: TGTGCCAGCAGTTTACAACCGACAGGGCCTTGGGGCTACACCTTC; CDR3 protein: CASSLQPTGPWGYTF; J gene: TRBJ1-2; D gene: TRBD1; clone size: .; V gene: TRBV28
CDR3 DNA: TGTGCCAGCAGTCCGCCGGCAGATACGCAGTATTTT; CDR3 protein: CASSPPADTQYF; J gene: TRBJ2-3; D gene: .; clone size: .; V gene: TRBV6-5
CDR3 DNA: TGTGCCAGCAGTCCCCAGGGGGATAACTATGGCTACACCTTC; CDR3 protein: CASSPQGDNYGYTF; J gene: TRBJ1-2; D gene: TRBD1; clone size: few; V gene: TRBV6-4
CDR3 DNA: TGTGCCAGCAAACCCGACAGTATGAATACTGAAGCTTTCTTT; CDR3 protein: CASKPDSMNTEAFF; J gene: TRBJ1-1; D gene: .; clone size: few; V gene: TRBV27
CDR3 DNA: TGCGCCAGCAGCGCTGGGACAGAAGATGGCTACACCTTC; CDR3 protein: CASSAGTEDGYTF; J gene: TRBJ1-2; D gene: TRBD1; clone size: .; V gene: TRBV5-1
CDR3 DNA: TGTGCCAGCAGCTTGGGTCAGGGAAGAGTCTACAATGAGCAGTTCTTC; CDR3 protein: CASSLGQGRVYNEQFF; J gene: TRBJ2-1; D gene: .; clone size: .; V gene: TRBV5-4
CDR3 DNA: TGTGCCAGCGGGCAGGGTTGGCGCACTGAAGCTTTCTTT; CDR3 protein: CASGQGWRTEAFF; J gene: TRBJ1-1; D gene: .; clone size: .; V gene: TRBV6-6
CDR3 DNA: TGTGCCTGGAGCCCCTTAGGACTAGCGGGCCACAATGAGCAGTTCTTC; CDR3 protein: CAWSPLGLAGHNEQFF; J gene: TRBJ2-1; D gene: TRBD2; clone size: .; V gene: TRBV30
CDR3 DNA: TGTGCCAGCAGCTTAGTCCGAGGGGGCGAATCCTACGAGCAGTACTTC; CDR3 protein: CASSLVRGGESYEQYF; J gene: TRBJ2-7; D gene: TRBD1; clone size: .; V gene: TRBV7-2
CDR3 DNA: TGTGCCAGCACCCGGGAGACTGAAGCTTTCTTT; CDR3 protein: CASTRETEAFF; J gene: TRBJ1-1; D gene: .; clone size: .; V gene: TRBV11-1
CDR3 DNA: TGCGCCAGCAGCTCCCAACCTCTGACTAGCCCTACGGGCGAGCAGTACTTC; CDR3 protein: CASSSQPLTSPTGEQYF; J gene: TRBJ2-7; D gene: TRBD2; clone size: .; V gene: TRBV5-1
CDR3 DNA: TGTGCCAGTAGTATGGCCCACACCGGGGAGCTGTTTTTT; CDR3 protein: CASSMAHTGELFF; J gene: TRBJ2-2; D gene: .; clone size: few; V gene: TRBV19
CDR3 DNA: TGTGCCAGCAGCTTGGCCGGGGTTGGGACTAGCGGGACCTGGCAAAATGAGCAGTTCTTC; CDR3 protein: CASSLAGVGTSGTWQNEQFF; J gene: TRBJ2-1; D gene: TRBD2; clone size: .; V gene: TRBV5-5
CDR3 DNA: TGTGCCAGCTCACCTGGGACAGGGCTCTACAATGAGCAGTTCTTC; CDR3 protein: CASSPGTGLYNEQFF; J gene: TRBJ2-1; D gene: TRBD1; clone size: .; V gene: TRBV18
CDR3 DNA: TGTGCCAGCTCACCAGCGGGAATCACAGATACGCAGTATTTT; CDR3 protein: CASSPAGITDTQYF; J gene: TRBJ2-3; D gene: .; clone size: .; V gene: TRBV18
CDR3 DNA: TGTGCCAGCACTGGGGGCGGCACTGAAGCTTTCTTT; CDR3 protein: CASTGGGTEAFF; J gene: TRBJ1-1; D gene: .; clone size: .; V gene: TRBV27
CDR3 DNA: TGTGCCTGGAGTGTACGGGGAAGTAGTGAAGCTTTCTTT; CDR3 protein: CAWSVRGSSEAFF; J gene: TRBJ1-1; D gene: .; clone size: .; V gene: TRBV30
CDR3 DNA: TGTGCCAGCAGTCGGACAGCTAATTCACCCCTCCACTTT; CDR3 protein: CASSRTANSPLHF; J gene: TRBJ1-6; D gene: .; clone size: .; V gene: TRBV7-3
CDR3 DNA: TGTGCCAGCAGCGGTGACAGGGGTGTATTTAGTAGCAATCAGCCCCAGCATTTT; CDR3 protein: CASSGDRGVFSSNQPQHF; J gene: TRBJ1-5; D gene: TRBD1; clone size: .; V gene: TRBV2
CDR3 DNA: TGTGCCAGCACCCTAAACGCGGGGTCCCCCTATGGCTACACCTTC; CDR3 protein: CASTLNAGSPYGYTF; J gene: TRBJ1-2; D gene: .; clone size: .; V gene: TRBV7-8
CDR3 DNA: TGTGCCAGCAGCTTAGGTCGACAGGGCTACACCGGGGAGCTGTTTTTT; CDR3 protein: CASSLGRQGYTGELFF; J gene: TRBJ2-2; D gene: TRBD1; clone size: .; V gene: TRBV7-9
CDR3 DNA: TGTGCCAGCAACCGAATAGCTAACTATGGCTACACCTTC; CDR3 protein: CASNRIANYGYTF; J gene: TRBJ1-2; D gene: .; clone size: .; V gene: TRBV2
CDR3 DNA: TGCGCCAGCAGCCAGGAGATCCAGACTAGTTTCACAGATACGCAGTATTTT; CDR3 protein: CASSQEIQTSFTDTQYF; J gene: TRBJ2-3; D gene: .; clone size: .; V gene: TRBV4-1
CDR3 DNA: TGCGCCAGCAGCCCACAGGGTGGGGATACGCAGTATTTT; CDR3 protein: CASSPQGGDTQYF; J gene: TRBJ2-3; D gene: .; clone size: .; V gene: TRBV5-1
CDR3 DNA: TGTGCCAGCAGCTCGAAGGGACTAGCGGGAGGTTACTCCTACGAGCAGTACTTC; CDR3 protein: CASSSKGLAGGYSYEQYF; J gene: TRBJ2-7; D gene: TRBD2; clone size: few; V gene: TRBV7-9
CDR3 DNA: TGTGCCAGCAGCTTAGATTATACTGAAGCTTTCTTT; CDR3 protein: CASSLDYTEAFF; J gene: TRBJ1-1; D gene: .; clone size: .; V gene: TRBV7-8
CDR3 DNA: TGTGCCAGCAGTGAACTCGGAGGGCGCACTGAAGCTTTCTTT; CDR3 protein: CASSELGGRTEAFF; J gene: TRBJ1-1; D gene: .; clone size: .; V gene: TRBV2
CDR3 DNA: TGTGCCAGCAGCTCGATAAAGACCGGGACAGAGCAGTTCTTC; CDR3 protein: CASSSIKTGTEQFF; J gene: TRBJ2-1; D gene: .; clone size: few; V gene: TRBV7-8
CDR3 DNA: TGCGCCAGCAGCCAACAAGGGACAGGCAATTATTATGGCTACACCTTC; CDR3 protein: CASSQQGTGNYYGYTF; J gene: TRBJ1-2; D gene: TRBD1; clone size: .; V gene: TRBV4-3
CDR3 DNA: TGTGCTAGTGGTTTGGTAGTTTCCGGAGGTATTAACACTGAAGCTTTCTTT; CDR3 protein: CASGLVVSGGINTEAFF; J gene: TRBJ1-1; D gene: .; clone size: few; V gene: TRBV12-5